Detailed here is one TCR beta chain. This clonotype was counted only a few times. The antigen this receptor binds is unknown. No much larger clonotype is one base removed from it; base qualities were not supplied. The sample comes from a study of blood T cells in healthy people across ages (dated by TCRdb to about 2015). With regard to the full study: In model experiments, roughly one uniquely barcoded TCR beta cDNA molecule per two T cells was captured by template switching. Four age groups were formed from the donors: young (average 16 years), middle-aged (approximately 40), aged (roughly 59) and long-lived (less than 85). To avoid experimental bias, donors of different ages were spread randomly across the sequencing lanes. Two additional independent replicas of 1 million unique cDNA reads from the same blood draw were analyzed for two donors (one aged 18 to 29 and one aged 80 or older). Age-related changes in TCR beta repertoire diversity were measured in the study by deep sequencing normalized with unique cDNA molecular identifiers.

Broad study findings and their caveats: Compared with the aged group, the long-lived group had more naive CD4+ T cells, fewer expanded clones and increased TCR diversity, a pattern suggesting age selection. Because profiling used bulk unsorted PBMCs, naive and antigen-experienced compartments could not be compared conclusively. Observed TCR beta diversity per million T cells fell roughly linearly with age, and a significant reduction was already apparent by age around 40. Because donor CMV infection status was unknown, age-related changes in expanded clonotypes were potentially confounded. There was a strong correlation between observed TCR beta diversity and the percentage of naive T cells measured by flow cytometry. Estimates of total diversity based on one million sequenced T cells were considered lower bounds and underestimates.

Donors were a few dozen systemically healthy Caucasian individuals from Russia aged roughly 6 to 95 years. Around 10 milliliters of peripheral blood were collected from each donor into EDTA-treated Vacutainer tubes. Ficoll-Paque density-gradient centrifugation was used to isolate PBMCs, with at least 6 million per sample. Total RNA was extracted from PBMCs with Trizol reagent, with at least 6 micrograms obtained per sample. For every donor, flow cytometry on a PBMC aliquot measured the percentage of naive CD45RAhigh/CD27high T cells. Libraries were prepared through 5' RACE. Instrument on record: Illumina HiSeq 2500. A second PCR of about 7 to 12 cycles was run with a J-beta primer mix and a sample-barcoded 5' primer. A template-switch 5' adaptor carrying 12 random nucleotides introduced a unique molecular identifier onto each TCR beta cDNA molecule. Each sample yielded at least 3 million CDR3-containing paired-end reads. The Mint cDNA synthesis kit, primed by a TRBC-specific oligonucleotide, was used to synthesize first-strand cDNA from all RNA. All cDNA was treated with uracil-DNA glycosylase and then went through a first 18-cycle PCR with the universal primers M1SS and BC2_uni_R. Turning to the authors' computational methods: For normalization, 1 million high-quality reads were randomly selected from each sample, with every read carrying a distinct molecular identifier. Instead of being binned into consensus sequences, reads with shared molecular identifiers were discarded. CDR3 identification, clonotype clustering and error correction used MiTCR with a Q25 quality threshold and the strictest error-elimination algorithm. A nonparametric unseen species model with Euler transformation was used to estimate lower-bound total TCR beta diversity. Using fastp at Q25 and MiXCR, TCRdb reprocessed the public reads and kept productive beta chains. Identical CDR3 protein sequences are pooled into one entry, listed with their most common genes and DNA. The V and J calls and clone size come from TCRdb's table, not from the authors' own analysis. The sample records 1.5 million to 2 million distinct CDR3 sequences, approximately 28% of which are singletons. The ten largest clones capture roughly 8.2% of the sample.

According to the germline V gene, CDR1 reads SGHRS and CDR2 reads YFSETQ. The junction carries 17 bases between V and J, which are trimmed by 4 bases and 4 bases respectively. Reading from cysteine to phenylalanine, the CDR3 counts 15 amino acids. Only the CDR3 DNA is retained, 45 bases long and in frame from the first base. The TCR was taken from a woman in her thirties in good health. Sequencing was performed on blood. The chain links TRBV5-1 with TRBJ2-5; TRBD2 could be the D gene, as 6 bases match. The CDR3 protein sequence reads: CASSRIGEDGETQYF. The sequenced DNA is TGCGCCAGCAGCCGCATCGGGGAGGACGGAGAGACCCAGTACTTC. The CDR3 plus the reference TRBV5-1 and TRBJ2-5 genes for the other parts give the full variable domain: KAGVTQTPRYLIKTRGQQVTLSCSPISGHRSVSWYQQTPGQGLQFLFEYFSETQRNKGNFPGRFSGRQFSNSRSEMNVSTLELGDSALYLCASSRIGEDGETQYFGPGTRLLVL.